This TCR beta chain was retrieved from a study of identifying expanded T cells in peripheral blood. The CDR3 has 13 amino acids. Germline assignment: CDR1 WNHNN and CDR2 SYGVQD (reference sequence). V trimming: 10 bases; J trimming: 5 bases; junction bases outside the gene matches: 8. This clone has only a few counts. The antigen is unknown. Study-wide results and limits: Over approximately two and four weeks, about 16 and 19 clones changed, versus around 1.3 between replicates. Across healthy donors, higher total template counts meant significantly greater approximately two-week count variance.

Healthy donors had no documented immune events, such as infections, while sampled. Assay used: immunoSEQ multiplex PCR; TCRdb lists only in-frame clones, some missing. The table shows about 100,000 clones, with approximately 90% occurring only once. This sequence joins TRBV10-1 and TRBJ1-5; 7 bases fit TRBD1. The clonotype comes from a person aged 18-69 years in good health. The sample was blood. The CDR3 sequence is CANLTGVHQPQHF. The CDR3 DNA follows: TGCGCCAACCTCACAGGGGTGCATCAGCCCCAGCATTTT.